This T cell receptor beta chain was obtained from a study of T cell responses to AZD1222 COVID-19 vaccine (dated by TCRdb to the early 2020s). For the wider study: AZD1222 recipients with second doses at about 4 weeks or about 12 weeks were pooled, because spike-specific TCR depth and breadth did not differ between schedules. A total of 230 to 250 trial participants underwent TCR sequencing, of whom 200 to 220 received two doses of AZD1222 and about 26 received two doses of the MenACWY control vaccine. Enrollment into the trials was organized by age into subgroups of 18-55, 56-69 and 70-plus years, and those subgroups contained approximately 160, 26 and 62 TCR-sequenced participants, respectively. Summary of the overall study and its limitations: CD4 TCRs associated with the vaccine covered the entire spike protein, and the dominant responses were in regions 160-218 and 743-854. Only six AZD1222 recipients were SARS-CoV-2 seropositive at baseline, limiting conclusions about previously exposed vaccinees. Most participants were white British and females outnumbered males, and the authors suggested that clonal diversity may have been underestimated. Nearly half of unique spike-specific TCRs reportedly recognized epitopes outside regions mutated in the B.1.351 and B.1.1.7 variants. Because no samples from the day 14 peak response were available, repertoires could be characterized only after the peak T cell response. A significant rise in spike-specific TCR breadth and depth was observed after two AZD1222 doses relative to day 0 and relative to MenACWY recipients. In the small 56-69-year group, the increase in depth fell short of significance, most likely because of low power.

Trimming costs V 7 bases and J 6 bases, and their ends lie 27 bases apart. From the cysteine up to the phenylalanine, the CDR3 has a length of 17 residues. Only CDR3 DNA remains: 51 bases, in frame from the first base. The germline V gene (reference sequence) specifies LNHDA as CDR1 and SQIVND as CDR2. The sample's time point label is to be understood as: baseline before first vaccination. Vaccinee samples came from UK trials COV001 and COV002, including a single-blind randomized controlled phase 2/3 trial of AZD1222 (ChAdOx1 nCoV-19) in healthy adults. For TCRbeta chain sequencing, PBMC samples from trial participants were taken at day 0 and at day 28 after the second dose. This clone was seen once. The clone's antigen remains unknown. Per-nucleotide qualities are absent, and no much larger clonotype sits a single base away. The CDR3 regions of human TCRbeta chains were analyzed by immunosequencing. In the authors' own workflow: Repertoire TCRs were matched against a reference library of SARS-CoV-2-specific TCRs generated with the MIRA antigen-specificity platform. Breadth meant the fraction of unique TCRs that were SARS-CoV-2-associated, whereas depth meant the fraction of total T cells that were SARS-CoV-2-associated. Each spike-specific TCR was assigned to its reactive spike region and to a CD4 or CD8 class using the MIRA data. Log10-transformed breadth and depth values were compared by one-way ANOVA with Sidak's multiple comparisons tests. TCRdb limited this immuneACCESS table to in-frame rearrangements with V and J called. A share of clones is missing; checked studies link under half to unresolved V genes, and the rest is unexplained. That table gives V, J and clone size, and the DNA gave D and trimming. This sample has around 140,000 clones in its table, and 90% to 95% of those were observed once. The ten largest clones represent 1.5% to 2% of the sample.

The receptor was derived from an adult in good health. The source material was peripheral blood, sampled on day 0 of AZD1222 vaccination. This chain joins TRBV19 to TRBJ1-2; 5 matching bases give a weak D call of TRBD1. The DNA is TGTGCCAGTACCGACCATTCGACAAGGGGTAGAGGGAATGGCTACACCTTC. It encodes CASTDHSTRGRGNGYTF. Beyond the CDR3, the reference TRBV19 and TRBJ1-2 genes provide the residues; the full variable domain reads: DGGITQSPKYLFRKEGQNVTLSCEQNLNHDAMYWYRQDPGQGLRLIYYSQIVNDFQKGDIAEGYSVSREKKESFPLTVTSAQKNPTAFYLCASTDHSTRGRGNGYTFGSGTRLTVV.